The text below deals with one T cell receptor (beta chain). Antigen: not known. The junction does not match germline at one end; this may be a read error. The data were taken from a study of T cell repertoires in cytomegalovirus infection. Study-level information: Shared public TCR beta signatures pointed to both CMV infection and a matching HLA type. Points from the study as a whole: Cumulative public TCR beta family frequency identified carriers of CMV plus the relevant HLA. CMV-specific TCR beta clonotypes restricted by HLA-C were the ones dominating the ex vivo response.

The CDR3 spans 15 residues. CDR1 SGHAT and CDR2 FQNNGV come from the germline V gene. One entry per CDR3 protein, called by TCRdb with MiXCR from the reads. This table holds around 320,000 distinct CDR3 sequences, more than 8% found once. Sequenced: PBMCs. This clonotype was obtained from a human donor in good health (CMV status not recorded). Some clones in this sample may be carry-over from other donors' samples. The chain carries TRBV11-2 and TRBJ2-6; perhaps TRBD2 as D (6 bases). The CDR3 loop is CASSEGRGALFSKAF. In nucleotides, the CDR3 is TGCGCCAGCAGCGAAGGGCGGGGAGCCCTCTTCAGTAAGGCTTTC.